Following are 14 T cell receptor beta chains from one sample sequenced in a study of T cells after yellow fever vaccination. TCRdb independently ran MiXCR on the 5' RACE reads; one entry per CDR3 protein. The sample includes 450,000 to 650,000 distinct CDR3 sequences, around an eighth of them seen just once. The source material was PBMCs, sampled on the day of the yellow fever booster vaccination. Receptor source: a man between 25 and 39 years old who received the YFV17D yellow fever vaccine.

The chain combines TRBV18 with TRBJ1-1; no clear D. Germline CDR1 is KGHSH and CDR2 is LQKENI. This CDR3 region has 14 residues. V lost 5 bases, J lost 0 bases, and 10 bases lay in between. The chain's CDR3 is CASSSRVMNTEAFF. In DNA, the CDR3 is TGTGCCAGCTCATCAAGAGTCATGAACACTGAAGCTTTCTTT. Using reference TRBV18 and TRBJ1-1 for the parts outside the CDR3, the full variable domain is NAGVMQNPRHLVRRRGQEARLRCSPMKGHSHVYWYRQLPEEGLKFMVYLQKENIIDESGMPKERFSAEFPKEGPSILRIQQVVRGDSAAYFCASSSRVMNTEAFFGQGTRLTVV.

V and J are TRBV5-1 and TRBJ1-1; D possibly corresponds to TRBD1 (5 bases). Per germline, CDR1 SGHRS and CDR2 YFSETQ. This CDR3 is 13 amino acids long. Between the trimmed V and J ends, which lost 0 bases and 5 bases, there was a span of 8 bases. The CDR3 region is CASSLDGATEAFF. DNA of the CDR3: TGCGCCAGCAGCTTGGATGGGGCGACTGAAGCTTTCTTT.

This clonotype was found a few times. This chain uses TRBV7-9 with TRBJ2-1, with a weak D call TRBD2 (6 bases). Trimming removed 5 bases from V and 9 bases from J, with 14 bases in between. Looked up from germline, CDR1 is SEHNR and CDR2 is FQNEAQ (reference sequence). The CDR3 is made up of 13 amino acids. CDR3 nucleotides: TGTGCCAGCAGCCGGGAGTTCATGGGTGAGCAGTTCTTC. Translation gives CASSREFMGEQFF.

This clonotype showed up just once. DNA of the CDR3: TGTGCCATCGGGGGCGAGCGGGGAGAATATACGCAGTATTTT. Encoded protein: CAIGGERGEYTQYF. This chain connects TRBV10-3 to TRBJ2-3; perhaps TRBD2 as D (7 bases). The CDR3 spans 14 residues. V gave up 8 bases and J gave up 7 bases, with 19 bases separating them. Germline CDR1 reads ENHRY; CDR2 reads SYGVKD.

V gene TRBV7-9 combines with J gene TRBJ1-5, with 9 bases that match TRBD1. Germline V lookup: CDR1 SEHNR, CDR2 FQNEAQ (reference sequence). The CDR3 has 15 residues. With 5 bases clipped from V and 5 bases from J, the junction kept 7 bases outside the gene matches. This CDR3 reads CASSPGTGIHQPQHF. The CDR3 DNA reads TGTGCCAGCAGCCCGGGGACAGGGATCCATCAGCCCCAGCATTTT.

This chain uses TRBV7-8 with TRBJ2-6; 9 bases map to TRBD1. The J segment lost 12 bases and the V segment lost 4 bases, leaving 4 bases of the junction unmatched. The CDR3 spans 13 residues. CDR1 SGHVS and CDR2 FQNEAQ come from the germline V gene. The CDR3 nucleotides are TGTGCCAGCAGCTCCGGACAGGGGATCGTCCTGACTTTC. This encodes CASSSGQGIVLTF.

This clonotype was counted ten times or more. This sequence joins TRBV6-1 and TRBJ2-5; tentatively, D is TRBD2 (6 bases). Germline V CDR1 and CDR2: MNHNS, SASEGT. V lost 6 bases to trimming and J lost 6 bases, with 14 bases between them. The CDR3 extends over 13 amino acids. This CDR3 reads CASRSPAGKTQYF. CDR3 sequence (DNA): TGTGCCAGCAGGAGTCCCGCGGGGAAGACCCAGTACTTC.

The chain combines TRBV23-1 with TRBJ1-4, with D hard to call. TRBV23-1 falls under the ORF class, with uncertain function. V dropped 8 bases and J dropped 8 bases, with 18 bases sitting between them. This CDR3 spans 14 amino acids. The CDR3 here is CASVPGSRREKLFF. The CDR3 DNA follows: TGCGCCAGCGTACCGGGATCTAGAAGGGAAAAACTGTTTTTT.

The CDR3 region has the DNA TGTGCCAGCAGCTTAGCCCCCAGGCGGACCAGCTCCTACAATGAGCAGTTCTTC. Amino acids: CASSLAPRRTSSYNEQFF. This sequence joins TRBV7-8 and TRBJ2-1; D call uncertain. Germline CDR1 SGHVS, CDR2 FQNEAQ. Trimming removed 0 bases at V and 0 bases at J, with 15 bases between. The CDR3 contains 18 residues.

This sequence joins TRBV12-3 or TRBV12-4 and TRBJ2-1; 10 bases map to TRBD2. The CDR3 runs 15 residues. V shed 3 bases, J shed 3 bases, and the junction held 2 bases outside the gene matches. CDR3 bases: TGTGCCAGCAGTTTCGGACTAGCGGACTACAATGAGCAGTTCTTC. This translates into CASSFGLADYNEQFF.

This CDR3 is CASSARQGYYNEQFF. CDR3 sequence (DNA): TGTGCCAGCAGCGCACGACAGGGGTACTACAATGAGCAGTTCTTC. The gene calls are TRBV9 and TRBJ2-1; TRBD1 matches 8 bases. Germline V gives CDR1 SGDLS, CDR2 YYNGEE. The CDR3 has 15 amino acids. Losses at the gene ends were 3 bases for V and 3 bases for J; bases not matched to a gene: 5.

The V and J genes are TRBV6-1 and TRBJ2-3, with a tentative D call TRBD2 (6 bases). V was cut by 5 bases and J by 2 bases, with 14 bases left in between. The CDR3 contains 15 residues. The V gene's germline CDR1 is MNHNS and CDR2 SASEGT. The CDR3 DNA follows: TGTGCCAGCAGTACACCAGCGGGCCTCACAGATACGCAGTATTTT. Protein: CASSTPAGLTDTQYF.

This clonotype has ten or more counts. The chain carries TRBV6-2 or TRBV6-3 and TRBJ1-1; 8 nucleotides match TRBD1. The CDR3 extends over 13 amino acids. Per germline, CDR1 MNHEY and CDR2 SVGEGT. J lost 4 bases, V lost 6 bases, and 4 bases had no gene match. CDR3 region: CASRLTGGTEAFF. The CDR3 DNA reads TGTGCCAGCAGACTTACAGGGGGCACTGAAGCTTTCTTT.

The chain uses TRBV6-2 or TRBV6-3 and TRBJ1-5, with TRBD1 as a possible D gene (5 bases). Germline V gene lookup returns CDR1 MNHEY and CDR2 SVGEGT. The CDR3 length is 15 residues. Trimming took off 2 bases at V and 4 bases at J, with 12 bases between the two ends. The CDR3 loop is CASSYPGGVNQPQHF. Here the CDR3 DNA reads TGTGCCAGCAGTTACCCCGGGGGGGTGAATCAGCCCCAGCATTTT.